The entry that follows covers one TCR beta chain sequence. Authors' data handling: By means of reference gene primer amplification, nucleated cell counts were estimated. Repertoires were generated with immunoSEQ multiplex PCR, while TCRdb's copy carries only in-frame clones and drops some. The D gene and trimming were derived from the DNA, and the V and J assignments and clone size from that table. The table lists 200,000 to 250,000 clones, 81% of them singletons. V lost 4 bases and J 7 bases, leaving 11 bases between the germline ends. CDR3 size: 14 residues. Germline V CDR1 and CDR2: MDHEN, SYDVKM. This sample is drawn from a study of blood T cell repertoires in COVID-19. The wider study: Samples of COVID-19 (acute and convalescent) were obtained from the United States, Italy and Spain.

Adults between roughly 18 and 90 years of age took part from about 24 US areas. Donors were grouped by their self-reported clinical history. The specimen sequenced was PBMCs or T cells enriched from blood (not recorded which). The TCR originated in a woman aged 45 to 65 with acute COVID-19. This chain connects TRBV28 to TRBJ1-6; D perhaps matches TRBD1 (5 bases). CDR3 coding DNA: TGTGCCAGCAGTTCGGGACTCAGAAATTCACCCCTCCACTTT. It translates to CASSSGLRNSPLHF.